Shown below are 32 T cell receptor beta chains from a single sample sequenced in a study of cytomegalovirus exposure and HLA in healthy donors. Use of 60 Vbeta and 13 Jbeta primers characterized the PCR. Profiling relied on immunoSEQ multiplex PCR, and the TCRdb table lists in-frame clones only, not all of them. The sample holds about 120,000 clones, more than 65% seen once. Material: PBMCs. The receptors come from a man in his late teens or twenties in good health and CMV-seropositive.

CDR3 amino acids: CSVGQGDYGYTF. In DNA, the CDR3 is TGCAGCGTCGGACAGGGCGACTATGGCTACACCTTC. The chain has TRBV29-1 and TRBJ1-2; 8 bases line up with TRBD1. V was clipped by 6 bases and J by 3 bases; unmatched bases: 3. From germline, CDR1 is SQVTM and CDR2 ANQGSEA. The CDR3 extends over 12 amino acids.

The V and J genes are TRBV19 and TRBJ2-5, with a tentative D call TRBD1 (5 bases). V lost 5 bases and J 5 bases, leaving 12 bases between the germline ends. Germline V lookup: CDR1 LNHDA, CDR2 SQIVND (reference sequence). The CDR3 covers 13 residues. This chain's CDR3 is CASSLGRWETQYF. CDR3 sequence (DNA): TGTGCCAGTAGTCTGGGGCGGTGGGAGACCCAGTACTTC.

The chain couples TRBV4-1 to TRBJ2-7, with a weak D call TRBD2 (5 bases). The CDR3 totals 14 residues. V gave up 5 bases and J gave up 1 base, with 12 bases separating them. The germline gives CDR1 MGHRA, CDR2 YSYEKL. The CDR3 loop is CASSVFGGSYEQYF. Written as DNA, the CDR3 is TGCGCCAGCAGCGTCTTTGGCGGGTCCTACGAGCAGTACTTC.

V usage is TRBV27 and J usage is TRBJ2-6, with D unclear. From germline, CDR1 is MNHEY and CDR2 SMNVEV (reference sequence). V lost 7 bases and J lost 3, with 10 bases in between. The length of the CDR3 is 14 residues. The CDR3 here is CASTVIGGANVLTF. CDR3 in DNA: TGTGCCAGCACCGTAATCGGTGGGGCCAACGTCCTGACTTTC.

The table lists this clone with a few counts. The chain has TRBV5-1 and TRBJ2-2, with TRBD1 matching over 8 bases. The CDR3 runs to 15 residues. Germline CDR1 is SGHRS and CDR2 is YFSETQ. The J segment lost 5 bases and the V segment lost 4 bases, leaving 7 bases of the junction unmatched. The CDR3 region is CASSVTGAGTGELFF. CDR3 nucleotide sequence: TGCGCCAGCAGCGTGACAGGGGCGGGGACCGGGGAGCTGTTTTTT.

This chain joins TRBV27 and TRBJ2-7; a weak D match, TRBD2 (6 bases). CDR3 length: 11 residues. Germline values: CDR1 MNHEY, CDR2 SMNVEV (reference sequence). V lost 10 bases and J lost 6, with 13 bases in between. The CDR3 DNA reads as TGTGCCACCGAGGAGGGGCTCGAGCAGTACTTC. This codes for CATEEGLEQYF.

The V and J genes are TRBV4-1 and TRBJ1-6; D is ambiguous. Between the trimmed V and J ends, which lost 1 base and 8 bases, there was a span of 6 bases. The germline V gene encodes CDR1 MGHRA and CDR2 YSYEKL. This CDR3 has 13 amino acids. The CDR3 nucleotides read TGCGCCAGCAGCCAAGCCGGGGATTCACCCCTCCACTTT. Its translation: CASSQAGDSPLHF.

The sample holds one count of this clone. The chain is built from TRBV2 and TRBJ2-3; no clear D. Germline-derived CDR1 and CDR2 are SNHLY and FYNNEI. The length of the CDR3 is 16 residues. V lost 5 bases and J lost 1, with 16 bases in between. CDR3 nucleotides: TGTGCCAGCAGTTACGAGAGTAGTCGGGGCACAGATACGCAGTATTTT. It is translated as CASSYESSRGTDTQYF.

This sequence joins TRBV6-1 and TRBJ2-3, with a weak D call TRBD1 (6 bases). V lost 2 bases, J lost 0 bases, and 9 bases lay in between. The germline V gene has CDR1 MNHNS and CDR2 SASEGT. The CDR3 is 15 amino acids. The CDR3 loop is CASSENRASTDTQYF. The CDR3 region has the DNA TGTGCCAGCAGTGAAAACAGGGCTAGCACAGATACGCAGTATTTT.

The chain has TRBV10-3 and TRBJ2-1; 8 bases align to TRBD1. The ends lost 7 bases at V and 5 bases at J; junction bases unmatched: 4. CDR1 is ENHRY and CDR2 is SYGVKD in the germline V gene. The CDR3 runs to 13 residues. CDR3 in amino acids: CAITGTGDNEQFF. The CDR3 DNA sequence: TGTGCCATCACTGGGACAGGTGACAATGAGCAGTTCTTC.

The rearrangement links TRBV7-9 to TRBJ1-2; a possible D gene is TRBD1 (6 bases). V shed 5 bases and J shed 1 base, with 20 bases lying between them. This CDR3 is built from 17 residues. CDR1 and CDR2 (germline): SEHNR, FQNEAQ (reference sequence). The CDR3 DNA reads TGTGCCAGCAGCACGACGCAGGGGCCGGAAGATAACTATGGCTACACCTTC. Translated, it gives CASSTTQGPEDNYGYTF. The whole variable domain, remainder taken from reference TRBV7-9 and TRBJ1-2, is DTGVSQNPRHKITKRGQNVTFRCDPISEHNRLYWYRQTLGQGPEFLTYFQNEAQLEKSRLLSDRFSAERPKGSFSTLEIQRTEQGDSAMYLCASSTTQGPEDNYGYTFGSGTRLTVV.

The chain has TRBV13 and TRBJ2-6; D is perhaps TRBD1 (6 bases). CDR3 length: 16 amino acids. Trimming removed 8 bases from V and 0 bases from J, with 14 bases in between. Germline lookup yields CDR1 PRHDT and CDR2 FYEKMQ (reference sequence). The CDR3 DNA is TGTGCCAGCCGGGACACGGGCAGCTCTGGGGCCAACGTCCTGACTTTC. Its protein is CASRDTGSSGANVLTF.

The gene calls are TRBV11-1 and TRBJ1-6, with unresolved D. Trimming removed 4 bases from V and 10 bases from J, with 23 bases in between. This CDR3 contains 17 residues. From germline, CDR1 is SGHAT and CDR2 FQDESV (reference sequence). The CDR3 nucleotides are TGTGCCAGCAGCTCGGGATTGGACTTGGGGATAGTGTCACCCCTCCACTTT. Translating gives CASSSGLDLGIVSPLHF. Supplemented by reference TRBV11-1 and TRBJ1-6, the full variable domain reads EAEVAQSPRYKITEKSQAVAFWCDPISGHATLYWYRQILGQGPELLVQFQDESVVDDSQLPKDRFSAERLKGVDSTLKIQPAELGDSAMYLCASSSGLDLGIVSPLHFGNGTRLTVT.

The chain links TRBV6-1 to TRBJ1-3; D call uncertain. Germline V gene lookup returns CDR1 MNHNS and CDR2 SASEGT. This CDR3 has 15 residues. V was shortened by 2 bases and J by 4 bases, with 12 bases between the two germline ends. CDR3 amino acids: CASSELWAAGNTIYF. In DNA, the CDR3 is TGTGCCAGCAGTGAATTGTGGGCAGCCGGAAACACCATATATTTT.

This sequence joins TRBV5-5 and TRBJ2-7; D unresolved. This CDR3 region has 12 residues. Trimming shortened V by 1 base and J by 3 bases, and 5 bases separated the two germline ends. Germline loops: CDR1 SGHKS, CDR2 YYEKEE (reference sequence). This chain's CDR3 is CASSLSDYEQYF. CDR3 nucleotide sequence: TGTGCCAGCAGCTTGTCAGACTACGAGCAGTACTTC.

V is TRBV29-1 and J is TRBJ2-1; TRBD2 matches at 12 bases. The CDR3 is 14 amino acids. Germline CDR1 reads SQVTM; CDR2 reads ANQGSEA. J lost 7 bases, V lost 5 bases, and 6 bases had no gene match. The CDR3 region has the DNA TGCAGCGTTCGACTAGCGGGAGAGGTAAATGAGCAGTTCTTC. It encodes CSVRLAGEVNEQFF.

The CDR3 loop is CASTTEGQNYGYTF. Written as DNA, the CDR3 is TGTGCCAGCACCACGGAGGGACAGAACTATGGCTACACCTTC. The chain carries TRBV6-6 and TRBJ1-2; 7 positions agree with TRBD1. The ends lost 7 bases at V and 2 bases at J; junction bases unmatched: 7. The germline V gene encodes CDR1 MNHNY and CDR2 SVGAGI (reference sequence). This CDR3 comprises 14 residues.

This clone was picked up a small number of times. J is TRBJ1-1 and V is TRBV7-9; D is perhaps TRBD1 (6 bases). The CDR3 has 15 amino acids. Looked up from germline, CDR1 is SEHNR and CDR2 is FQNEAQ (reference sequence). Trimming left V 1 base short and J 10 bases short, with 19 bases between. The CDR3 bases are TGTGCCAGCAGCTTAGATCAGGGGCTCAACTGGGGAGCTTTCTTT. Translated: CASSLDQGLNWGAFF.

J is TRBJ1-4 and V is TRBV6-5; D is unclear. The CDR3 is made up of 14 amino acids. The V end was cut by 6 bases, the J end by 10 bases, with 18 bases between. CDR1 is MNHEY and CDR2 is SVGAGI in the germline V gene. The CDR3 DNA is TGTGCCAGCAGCCCACCTAGGGAGATTGGAAAACTGTTTTTT. Amino acid sequence: CASSPPREIGKLFF.

The chain joins TRBV7-8 to TRBJ2-1; D might be TRBD1 (6 bases). The CDR3 runs to 16 residues. Per germline, CDR1 SGHVS and CDR2 FQNEAQ. Trimming removed 5 bases from V and 3 bases from J, with 17 bases in between. The DNA of the CDR3 is TGTGCCAGCAGCAATTCCCGGACAGTATTCTACAATGAGCAGTTCTTC. The encoded protein is CASSNSRTVFYNEQFF. Combining the CDR3 with reference TRBV7-8 and TRBJ2-1 gives the whole variable domain GAGVSQSPRYKVAKRGQDVALRCDPISGHVSLFWYQQALGQGPEFLTYFQNEAQLDKSGLPSDRFFAERPEGSVSTLKIQRTQQEDSAVYLCASSNSRTVFYNEQFFGPGTRLTVL.

The chain employs TRBV28 and TRBJ1-4; 7 nucleotides match TRBD1. The junction had 14 bases not matched to a gene; V was cut back by 6 bases and J by 4 bases. Germline loops: CDR1 MDHEN, CDR2 SYDVKM. The CDR3 runs to 17 residues. Written as DNA, the CDR3 is TGTGCCAGCAGGCCTTTGGGATTCCGGGACAGTAATGAAAAACTGTTTTTT. As protein: CASRPLGFRDSNEKLFF.

This chain uses TRBV11-2 with TRBJ1-2; 10 nucleotides line up with TRBD1. The CDR3 consists of 16 residues. Looked up from germline, CDR1 is SGHAT and CDR2 is FQNNGV. J lost 8 bases, V lost 5 bases, and 14 bases had no gene match. This CDR3 reads CASSATRDRGIGGYTF. The CDR3 bases are TGTGCCAGCAGCGCAACTCGGGACAGGGGAATTGGGGGCTACACCTTC.

The chain is built from TRBV7-9 and TRBJ2-5; a weak D match, TRBD1 (5 bases). V lost 3 bases and J 9 bases, leaving 8 bases between the germline ends. This CDR3 comprises 11 residues. CDR1 is SEHNR and CDR2 is FQNEAQ in the germline V gene (reference sequence). CDR3 sequence reads: CASSLLGAQYF. CDR3 bases: TGTGCCAGCAGCTTGTTAGGGGCCCAGTACTTC.

This clone occurred once. The chain carries TRBV4-1 and TRBJ2-1; D perhaps matches TRBD2 (5 bases). Trimming shortened V by 1 base and J by 4 bases, and 11 bases separated the two germline ends. Germline lookup yields CDR1 MGHRA and CDR2 YSYEKL. The CDR3 covers 15 residues. In DNA, the CDR3 is TGCGCCAGCAGCCAAGTTCAGAGGGTTTACAATGAGCAGTTCTTC. Protein product: CASSQVQRVYNEQFF.

This sequence joins TRBV2 and TRBJ1-5, with D hard to call. The CDR3 has 14 residues. The germline gives CDR1 SNHLY, CDR2 FYNNEI. V was pared by 2 bases and J by 4 bases, with 9 bases between. The CDR3 is CASSELHLNQPQHF. The CDR3, as DNA: TGTGCCAGCAGTGAACTCCACCTAAATCAGCCCCAGCATTTT. Looking up the rest from reference TRBV2 and TRBJ1-5 gives the full variable domain: EPEVTQTPSHQVTQMGQEVILRCVPISNHLYFYWYRQILGQKVEFLVSFYNNEISEKSEIFDDQFSVERPDGSNFTLKIRSTKLEDSAMYFCASSELHLNQPQHFGDGTRLSIL.

This chain uses TRBV5-1 with TRBJ1-1, with D uncertain. The CDR3 has 15 residues. The germline V and J ends were trimmed by 2 bases and 1 base, with 12 bases remaining between them. Germline V lookup: CDR1 SGHRS, CDR2 YFSETQ. This chain's CDR3 is CASSLNPGGNTEAFF. In DNA, the CDR3 is TGCGCCAGCAGCTTAAACCCCGGTGGGAACACTGAAGCTTTCTTT.

This clone is a singleton in its sample. The genes are TRBV2 and TRBJ1-3; possibly TRBD1 for D (6 bases). Germline loops: CDR1 SNHLY, CDR2 FYNNEI. The ends were cut back, 7 bases at V and 2 bases at J, with 12 bases in the middle. CDR3 length: 14 amino acids. The CDR3 protein is CASTVGAPGNTIYF. The CDR3, as DNA: TGTGCCAGCACCGTGGGGGCTCCTGGAAACACCATATATTTT.

The chain combines TRBV2 with TRBJ2-7; 7 nucleotides match TRBD2. The trim removed 7 bases at V and 5 bases at J, leaving 11 bases unmatched. The CDR3 length is 14 residues. Per germline, CDR1 SNHLY and CDR2 FYNNEI. The CDR3 DNA is TGTGCCAGCAACTATGGCGGGAGTTTGGACGAGCAGTACTTC. Amino acids: CASNYGGSLDEQYF.

The CDR3 bases are TGTGCCAGCAGCCCTCCCTTGGTGGGGCTCGGTGGCTACACCTTC. Translating it yields CASSPPLVGLGGYTF. The V and J genes are TRBV7-8 and TRBJ1-2; possibly TRBD1 for D (5 bases). With 5 bases removed from V and 7 bases from J, the gap between germline ends came to 20 bases. The CDR3 is 15 residues long. Per germline, CDR1 SGHVS and CDR2 FQNEAQ.

This clone was seen a few times. CDR3 sequence reads: CASSYSAGGEGYTF. The CDR3 DNA is TGTGCCAGCAGTTACTCGGCAGGGGGCGAGGGCTACACCTTC. This chain joins TRBV6-5 and TRBJ1-2; the match to TRBD1 covers 8 bases. This CDR3 has 14 residues. Germline CDR1 MNHEY, CDR2 SVGAGI. V dropped 0 bases and J dropped 8; count of bases not matched to a gene: 5.

The chain has TRBV6-1 and TRBJ1-5; the D gene is possibly TRBD1 (5 bases). CDR1 and CDR2 (germline): MNHNS, SASEGT. V lost 3 bases to trimming and J lost 9 bases, with 18 bases between them. There are 15 residues in the CDR3. CDR3: CASSELRDPMRPQHF. The CDR3 nucleotides are TGTGCCAGCAGTGAGCTGCGGGACCCAATGAGGCCCCAGCATTTT.

This clone showed up just a few times. The rearrangement uses TRBV7-6 and TRBJ1-4; D is perhaps TRBD1 (6 bases). CDR1 is SGHVS, CDR2 FNYEAQ, per germline. This CDR3 contains 15 residues. The V end lost 5 bases, the J end lost 5 bases, and 15 bases lay between the germline ends. The CDR3 here is CASSGVRTVNEKLFF. In DNA, the CDR3 is TGTGCCAGCAGCGGCGTCAGGACAGTAAATGAAAAACTGTTTTTT. The full variable domain, rest sourced from reference TRBV7-6 and TRBJ1-4, is GAGVSQSPRYKVTKRGQDVALRCDPISGHVSLYWYRQALGQGPEFLTYFNYEAQQDKSGLPNDRFSAERPEGSISTLTIQRTEQRDSAMYRCASSGVRTVNEKLFFGSGTQLSVL.